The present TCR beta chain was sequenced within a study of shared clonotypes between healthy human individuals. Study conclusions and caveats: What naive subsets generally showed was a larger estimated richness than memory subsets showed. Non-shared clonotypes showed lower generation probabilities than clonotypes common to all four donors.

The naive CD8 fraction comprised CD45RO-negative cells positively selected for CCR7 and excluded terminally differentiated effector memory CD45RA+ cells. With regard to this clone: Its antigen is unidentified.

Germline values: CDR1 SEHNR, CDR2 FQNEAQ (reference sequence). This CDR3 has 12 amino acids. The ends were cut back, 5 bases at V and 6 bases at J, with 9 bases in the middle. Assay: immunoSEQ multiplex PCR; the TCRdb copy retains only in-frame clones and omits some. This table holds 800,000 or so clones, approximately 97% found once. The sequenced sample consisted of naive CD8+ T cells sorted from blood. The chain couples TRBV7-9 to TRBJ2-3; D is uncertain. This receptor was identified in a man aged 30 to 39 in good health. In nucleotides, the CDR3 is TGTGCCAGCAGCGCGTTATGGGATACGCAGTATTTT. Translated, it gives CASSALWDTQYF. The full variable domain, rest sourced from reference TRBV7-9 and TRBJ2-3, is DTGVSQNPRHKITKRGQNVTFRCDPISEHNRLYWYRQTLGQGPEFLTYFQNEAQLEKSRLLSDRFSAERPKGSFSTLEIQRTEQGDSAMYLCASSALWDTQYFGPGTRLTVL.